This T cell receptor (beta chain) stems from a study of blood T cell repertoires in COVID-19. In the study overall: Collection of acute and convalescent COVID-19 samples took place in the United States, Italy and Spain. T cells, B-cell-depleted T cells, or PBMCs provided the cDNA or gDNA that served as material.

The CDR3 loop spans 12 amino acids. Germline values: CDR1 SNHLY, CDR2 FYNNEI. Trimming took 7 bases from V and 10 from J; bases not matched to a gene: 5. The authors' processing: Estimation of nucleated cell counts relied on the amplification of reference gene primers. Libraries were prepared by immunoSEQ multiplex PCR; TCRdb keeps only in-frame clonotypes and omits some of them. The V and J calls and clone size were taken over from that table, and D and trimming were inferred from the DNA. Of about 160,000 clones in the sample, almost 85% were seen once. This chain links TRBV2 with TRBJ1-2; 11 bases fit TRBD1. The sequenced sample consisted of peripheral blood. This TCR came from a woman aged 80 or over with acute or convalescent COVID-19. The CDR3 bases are TGTGCCAGCATTGTGGACAGGGGGCTCTACACCTTC. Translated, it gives CASIVDRGLYTF.